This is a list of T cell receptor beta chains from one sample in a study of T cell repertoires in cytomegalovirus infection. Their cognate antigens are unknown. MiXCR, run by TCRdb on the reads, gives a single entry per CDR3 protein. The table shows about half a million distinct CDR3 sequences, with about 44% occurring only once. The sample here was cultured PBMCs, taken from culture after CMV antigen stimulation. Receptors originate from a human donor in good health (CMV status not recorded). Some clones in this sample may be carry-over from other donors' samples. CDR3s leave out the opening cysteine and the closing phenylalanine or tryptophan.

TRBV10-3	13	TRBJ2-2	AISEVPTNTGELF
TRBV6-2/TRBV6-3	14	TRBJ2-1	ASSYSTSGRANEQF
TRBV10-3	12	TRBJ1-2	AISDDRVNYGYT
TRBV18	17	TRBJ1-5	ASSPRATGAGYSNQPQH
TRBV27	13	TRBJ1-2	ASSSRQGAVGGYT
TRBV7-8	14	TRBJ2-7	ASSSRLAKGQYEQY
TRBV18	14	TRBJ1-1	ASSPSRDRGATEAF
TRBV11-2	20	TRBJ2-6	ASSSSLVISLGPSSGANVLT
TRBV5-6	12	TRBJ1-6	ASSPGPLTSPLH
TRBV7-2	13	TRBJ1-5	ASSYRGQDNQPQH
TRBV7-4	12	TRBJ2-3	ASSPAGGPDTQY
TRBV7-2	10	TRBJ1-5	ASTFGNQPQH
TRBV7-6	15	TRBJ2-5	ASSLKPKGPTMETQY
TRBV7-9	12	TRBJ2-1	ASSLTSWVNEQF
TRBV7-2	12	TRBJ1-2	ASSLVAGDDGYT
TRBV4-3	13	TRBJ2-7	ASSQTAGQGYEQY
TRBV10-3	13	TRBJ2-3	AISAAGQFGDTQY
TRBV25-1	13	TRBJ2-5	ASSEFSDFQETQY
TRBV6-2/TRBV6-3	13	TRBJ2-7	ASTIRRDQDYEQY
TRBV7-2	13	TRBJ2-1	ASSFDPSPYNEQF
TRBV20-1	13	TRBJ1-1	SARDRVRGRTEAF
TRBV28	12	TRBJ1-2	ASSLLEQGNGYT
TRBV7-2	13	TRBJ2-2	ASILLPSGTGELF
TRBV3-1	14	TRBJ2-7	ASSPRRQGETYEQY
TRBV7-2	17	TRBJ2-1	ASSLVAGGYASSYNEQF
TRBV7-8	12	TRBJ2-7	ASSTPGQGFEQY
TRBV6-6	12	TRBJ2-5	ASSPLAGTETQY
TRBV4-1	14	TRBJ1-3	ASSLPRQGARNTIY
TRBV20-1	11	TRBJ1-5	SARWAVNQPQH
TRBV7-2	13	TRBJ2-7	ASSLGTSAYYEQY
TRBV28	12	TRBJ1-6	ATTPWGGNSPLH
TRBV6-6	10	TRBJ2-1	ATSPPGNEQF
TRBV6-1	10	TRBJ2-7	ASSVANYEQY
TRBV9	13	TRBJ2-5	ASSARTSGGETQY
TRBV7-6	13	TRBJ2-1	ASSFGQGAYNEQF
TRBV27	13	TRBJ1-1	ATRRTPRMNTEAF